The 16 T cell receptor beta chains listed next were all sequenced from one sample in a study of shared clonotypes between healthy human individuals. Sequencing was performed with immunoSEQ multiplex PCR; in TCRdb, only in-frame clones are kept and a portion is missing. The top ten hold about 10% of the sample, which has about 340,000 clones, more than 60% seen once. Material for sequencing was memory CD4+ T cells sorted from blood. The subset was: CD45RA-negative fraction. All receptors come from a man aged 25-45 years in good health.

The V gene is TRBV4-1, the J gene TRBJ1-3; D not resolved. The CDR3 consists of 14 residues. Germline V gene sequence: CDR1 MGHRA, CDR2 YSYEKL. Trimming stripped 3 bases from V and 8 bases from J, with 14 bases between. The CDR3 loop is CASSHSPVGDTIYF. CDR3 coding DNA: TGCGCCAGCAGCCATTCCCCGGTGGGAGACACCATATATTTT.

The rearrangement uses TRBV5-1 and TRBJ2-3, with 9 bases fitting TRBD2. Germline trimming cut 0 bases from V and 4 bases from J; bases unmatched to any gene: 3. CDR3 length equals 15 residues. Germline CDR1 SGHRS, CDR2 YFSETQ. In DNA, the CDR3 is TGCGCCAGCAGCTTGGGCGGGAGGGACTCAGATACGCAGTATTTT. Protein: CASSLGGRDSDTQYF.

The chain couples TRBV2 to TRBJ2-7; D perhaps matches TRBD1 (6 bases). CDR1 is SNHLY and CDR2 is FYNNEI in the germline V gene. The CDR3 runs to 15 residues. V lost 7 bases to trimming and J lost 2 bases, with 18 bases between them. The CDR3 bases are TGTGCCAGCATAACCCCTCAGGGGAACCCCTACGAGCAGTACTTC. It yields the protein CASITPQGNPYEQYF.

The rearrangement links TRBV7-2 to TRBJ2-1, with D perhaps matching TRBD1 (6 bases). Trimming pared 5 bases from V and 3 bases from J, leaving 20 bases between. Germline CDR1 SGHTA, CDR2 FQGNSA. The CDR3 is 17 amino acids. CDR3 loop: CASSAQPQGGIYNEQFF. In DNA, the CDR3 is TGTGCCAGCAGCGCACAACCACAGGGTGGTATCTACAATGAGCAGTTCTTC.

This clone was observed once. The V and J genes are TRBV20-1 and TRBJ1-2, with no clear D. The V end lost 5 bases, the J end lost 2 bases, and 6 bases lay between the germline ends. CDR3 length equals 11 residues. Germline values: CDR1 DFQATT, CDR2 SNEGSKA (reference sequence). The CDR3: CSALGNYGYTF. The CDR3 coding sequence is TGCAGTGCTTTGGGGAACTATGGCTACACCTTC.

On this clone itself: At one end, the junction sequence differs from germline, possibly due to a read error. The chain is built from TRBV7-9 and TRBJ2-5, with 11 bases matching TRBD2. The germline gives CDR1 SEHNR, CDR2 FQNEAQ (reference sequence). CDR3 length: 16 amino acids. The CDR3 protein is CASNLPGLAVQETQYF. In DNA form, the CDR3 reads TGTGCCAGCAACTTACCGGGACTAGCGGTACAAGAGACCCAGTACTTC.

V and J are TRBV2 and TRBJ2-3; D not certain. CDR1 and CDR2 (germline): SNHLY, FYNNEI. Trimming stripped 6 bases from V and 4 bases from J, with 8 bases between. There are 12 residues in the CDR3. The CDR3 DNA reads TGTGCCAGCAGACAGATCCCAGATACGCAGTATTTT. It is translated as CASRQIPDTQYF.

V and J are TRBV7-9 and TRBJ2-7, with D perhaps being TRBD1 or TRBD2 (5 bases each). Trimming stripped 1 base from V and 3 bases from J, with 19 bases between. This CDR3 is 17 amino acids long. CDR1 is SEHNR and CDR2 is FQNEAQ in the germline V gene (reference sequence). CDR3: CASSLGVLGPRVYEQYF. CDR3 nucleotides: TGTGCCAGCAGCTTAGGTGTGTTGGGACCGCGAGTCTACGAGCAGTACTTC.

The chain uses TRBV5-4 and TRBJ2-3; TRBD2 agrees at 13 bases. Trimming at V came to 0 bases and at J to 0 bases, leaving 7 bases not matched to a gene. Germline loops: CDR1 SGHNT, CDR2 YYREEE (reference sequence). This CDR3 is 19 amino acids long. The DNA for the CDR3 is TGTGCCAGCAGCTTGGTATTTTCACTAGCGGGAGGGAGCACAGATACGCAGTATTTT. Translating gives CASSLVFSLAGGSTDTQYF.

This chain connects TRBV5-6 to TRBJ1-1; 8 nucleotides line up with TRBD1. Trimming removed 2 bases from V and 1 base from J; junction bases left unmatched: 10. CDR1 and CDR2 from the germline V gene are SGHDT and YYEEEE. The CDR3 covers 17 residues. CDR3 DNA: TGTGCCAGCAGCTTTGCTGGGACAGGTCGAGGGAACACTGAAGCTTTCTTT. Translating gives CASSFAGTGRGNTEAFF.

The chain carries TRBV2 and TRBJ1-5, with D perhaps matching TRBD1 (5 bases). CDR1 SNHLY and CDR2 FYNNEI come from the germline V gene. V was clipped by 5 bases and J by 1 base, with 15 bases between them. The CDR3 runs 16 residues. CDR3 bases: TGTGCCAGCAGTTTCGACTTAGACAGCAGCAATCAGCCCCAGCATTTT. This codes for CASSFDLDSSNQPQHF.

This clone was picked up one time. This rearrangement joins TRBV14 to TRBJ1-5; tentative D call: TRBD1 (5 bases). Germline V gives CDR1 SGHDN, CDR2 FVKESK. The CDR3 runs to 17 residues. V lost 2 bases and J lost 1, with 15 bases in between. The CDR3 is CASSQQWPGGSNQPQHF. In DNA, the CDR3 is TGTGCCAGCAGCCAACAGTGGCCGGGGGGAAGCAATCAGCCCCAGCATTTT.

The V call is TRBV11-2, the J call TRBJ2-3, with D unresolved. The CDR3 runs 16 residues. CDR1 is SGHAT, CDR2 FQNNGV, per germline. Trimming shortened V by 1 base and J by 1 base, and 12 bases separated the two germline ends. The CDR3 protein is CASSLGHRGGTDTQYF. The CDR3 DNA reads as TGTGCCAGCAGCTTAGGACACAGAGGTGGCACAGATACGCAGTATTTT.

This chain connects TRBV19 to TRBJ2-4; 14 positions agree with TRBD2. The germline gives CDR1 LNHDA, CDR2 SQIVND (reference sequence). The V gene end was trimmed by 2 bases and the J gene end by 10 bases; junction bases not matched to a gene: 4. The CDR3 sequence is 15 residues long. The CDR3 spells CASSIPGTSGSIQYF. CDR3 DNA sequence: TGTGCCAGTAGTATACCCGGGACTAGCGGGAGTATTCAGTACTTC.

This chain uses TRBV4-1 with TRBJ2-1; a possible D gene is TRBD2 (5 bases). Trimming cost V 5 bases and J 9 bases, with 14 bases left between them. Germline V lookup: CDR1 MGHRA, CDR2 YSYEKL. The CDR3 loop spans 13 amino acids. The CDR3: CASSSRLGSEQFF. The CDR3 DNA is TGCGCCAGCAGCTCCAGGTTGGGGAGTGAGCAGTTCTTC.

The chain uses TRBV2 and TRBJ2-2, with D perhaps TRBD2 (6 bases). This CDR3 has 15 amino acids. Trimming left V 7 bases short and J 5 bases short, with 17 bases between. The germline V gene has CDR1 SNHLY and CDR2 FYNNEI. The CDR3 DNA reads as TGTGCCAGCAAGGAGAACCCCGGGGGTACCGGGGAGCTGTTTTTT. Its translation: CASKENPGGTGELFF.